The rows below give T cell receptor beta chains drawn from one sample of a study of T-cell reconstitution after alpha-beta-depleted transplantation in children. TCRdb ran MiXCR on the PCR reads and lists one entry per CDR3 protein. This table holds 700,000 to 950,000 distinct CDR3 sequences, roughly 16% found once. The sequencing here drew on PBMCs, mostly from graft donor cells, taken 360 days after TCRalphabeta/CD19-depleted stem cell transplant. Source of these receptors: a male patient under 18 who had a stem cell transplant for acute lymphoblastic leukemia, so the T cells may come from the graft donor. Both conserved end residues are part of each CDR3. A D gene is named only where the DNA matches it firmly. Only part of the rows carry a size: once, few, many, or a class if the clone is expanded.

14	TRBV4-1	few	TRBJ2-3	NA	TGCGCCAGCAGCCAACACGGAGTCACAGATACGCAGTATTTT	CASSQHGVTDTQYF
14	TRBV7-8	NA	TRBJ2-1	NA	TGTGCCAGCAGCTTAGGGACGCAGGGGAATGAGCAGTTCTTC	CASSLGTQGNEQFF
12	TRBV5-1	NA	TRBJ1-1	NA	TGCGCCAGCAGCTTGGAGGGGCGGGAAGCTTTCTTT	CASSLEGREAFF
19	TRBV27	few	TRBJ2-1	NA	TGTGCCAGCAGTTTACGGACGGGAACGGGGTTCCGTCTCTACAATGAGCAGTTCTTC	CASSLRTGTGFRLYNEQFF
15	TRBV5-1	many	TRBJ2-1	TRBD2	TGTGCCAGCAGCTTGGCTCTAGCGGGAGTTAATGAGCAGTTCTTC	CASSLALAGVNEQFF
14	TRBV5-1	few	TRBJ2-1	NA	TGCGCCAGCAGCTCCGTCTCCTACTACAATGAGCAGTTCTTC	CASSSVSYYNEQFF
15	TRBV5-1	many	TRBJ2-3	NA	TGCGCCAGCAGGGGGACGGGAGTAGGCACAGATACGCAGTATTTT	CASRGTGVGTDTQYF
13	TRBV3-1	few	TRBJ2-1	NA	TGTGCCAGCAGCCAAGGGCTAGATATAGAGCAGTTCTTC	CASSQGLDIEQFF
17	TRBV29-1	few	TRBJ2-1	TRBD2	TGCAGCGAGGGGGGGTGGGGAACTAGCGGGAGATGGAATGAGCAGTTCTTC	CSEGGWGTSGRWNEQFF
18	TRBV9	NA	TRBJ2-1	NA	TGTGCCAGCAGCGTTGTGGCAGGGGCATTCTATTCCTACAATGAGCAGTTCTTC	CASSVVAGAFYSYNEQFF